This entry features one T cell receptor beta chain sequence. CDR1 is SGDLS and CDR2 is YYNGEE in the germline V gene. This CDR3 has 15 residues. Trimming at V came to 3 bases and at J to 5 bases, leaving 7 bases not matched to a gene. These data originate in a study of T cell changes during pregnancy in multiple sclerosis. Data came from immunoSEQ multiplex PCR; TCRdb stores just in-frame clones and leaves some out. This sample carries about 31,000 clones, about nine tenths of them seen once, and the ten largest clones take 9.7%. The sample consisted of CD8+ T cells from peripheral blood mononuclear cells, taken in the first trimester of pregnancy. The rearrangement uses TRBV9 and TRBJ2-3; TRBD2 matches at 9 bases. The sequence derives from a female donor with multiple sclerosis, enrolled in a pregnancy study. The CDR3 loop is CASSDVAGGRDTQYF. For the CDR3, the DNA is TGTGCCAGCAGCGACGTGGCGGGGGGGCGAGATACGCAGTATTTT.